The 10 T cell receptor beta chains below come from one sample, sequenced in a study of blood T cell repertoires in COVID-19. Clones were read by immunoSEQ multiplex PCR, and TCRdb kept only the in-frame ones, dropping some. The data show some 250,000 clones, around 88% seen once. The sample consisted of peripheral blood. All receptors come from a woman aged 25 to 39 who had recovered from COVID-19.

The chain is built from TRBV7-9 and TRBJ2-7, with TRBD1 matching over 7 bases. CDR3 length: 15 amino acids. Per germline, CDR1 SEHNR and CDR2 FQNEAQ (reference sequence). The ends lost 4 bases at V and 5 bases at J; junction bases unmatched: 11. This CDR3 reads CASSYPGTAGDEQYF. DNA for the CDR3: TGTGCCAGCAGCTACCCTGGGACAGCCGGCGACGAGCAGTACTTC.

The V and J genes are TRBV9 and TRBJ1-4; possibly TRBD1 for D (5 bases). Germline loops: CDR1 SGDLS, CDR2 YYNGEE. The CDR3 is 15 amino acids. Trimming pared 0 bases from V and 8 bases from J, leaving 14 bases between. CDR3 sequence (DNA): TGTGCCAGCAGCGTAGGGGCGCAGGGTGGGGAAAAACTGTTTTTT. Amino acids: CASSVGAQGGEKLFF.

The chain employs TRBV4-1 and TRBJ2-7; TRBD1 matches at 8 bases. J gave up 3 bases and V 0 bases, and 7 bases lay outside the gene matches. The CDR3 length is 16 residues. The germline CDR1 and CDR2 sequences are MGHRA and YSYEKL. The CDR3 bases are TGCGCCAGCAGCCAAGATGGGACAGGCCGACTCTACGAGCAGTACTTC. It is translated as CASSQDGTGRLYEQYF.

The chain employs TRBV30 and TRBJ1-4; D uncertain. The CDR3 spans 15 residues. Per the germline V gene, CDR1 is GTSNPN and CDR2 is SVGIG (reference sequence). V lost 1 base and J 7 bases, leaving 16 bases between the germline ends. As DNA, the CDR3 is TGTGCCTGGAGTGGGGAGGGTGGGAGAGGTGAAAAACTGTTTTTT. This gives the protein CAWSGEGGRGEKLFF.

The V and J genes are TRBV7-9 and TRBJ1-2; the D is unclear. Trimming cost V 1 base and J 9 bases, with 9 bases left between them. Germline V gene lookup returns CDR1 SEHNR and CDR2 FQNEAQ (reference sequence). There are 12 residues in the CDR3. CDR3 loop: CASSLEEVSYTF. Written as DNA, the CDR3 is TGTGCCAGCAGCTTAGAAGAGGTGAGCTACACCTTC.

The rearrangement links TRBV3-1 (or the pseudogene TRBV3-2) to TRBJ2-3; tentative D call: TRBD2 (7 bases). Trimming took 4 bases from V and 6 from J, leaving 20 bases between them. The V gene's germline CDR1 is LGHDT and CDR2 YNNKEL (reference sequence). This CDR3 comprises 16 residues. The CDR3 protein is CASSPTWGGSLDTQYF. DNA of the CDR3: TGTGCCAGCAGCCCAACCTGGGGGGGCTCCTTGGATACGCAGTATTTT.

The V gene is TRBV5-6, the J gene TRBJ1-1; 10 positions agree with TRBD1. Looked up from germline, CDR1 is SGHDT and CDR2 is YYEEEE. The CDR3 contains 14 residues. V lost 4 bases to trimming and J lost 7 bases; unmatched junction nucleotides: 7. CDR3 protein: CASSPGTGEREAFF. DNA for the CDR3: TGTGCCAGCAGCCCCGGGACAGGGGAACGTGAAGCTTTCTTT.

V and J are TRBV21-1 and TRBJ2-5; the table's D call, TRBD2, was not checked against the DNA. TRBV21-1 is shown as a pseudogene. This CDR3 comprises 16 residues. The CDR3 DNA reads as TGTGCCAGCAGCAAAGAGGTTAGCGGGGTCATTGGGACCCAGTACTTC. Its protein product is CASSKEVSGVIGTQYF.

This clone is a singleton in its sample. The J gene is TRBJ2-7, the V gene TRBV2, with D unresolved. CDR3 length: 12 amino acids. Germline V gene lookup returns CDR1 SNHLY and CDR2 FYNNEI. Between the trimmed V and J ends, which lost 5 bases and 3 bases, there was a span of 8 bases. CDR3 in amino acids: CASSPSYYEQYF. The CDR3 DNA follows: TGTGCCAGCAGTCCGTCCTACTACGAGCAGTACTTC.

This clone was observed once. The chain employs TRBV18 and TRBJ1-5; the D gene is possibly TRBD1 (6 bases). Per germline, CDR1 KGHSH and CDR2 LQKENI. V was shortened by 3 bases and J by 3 bases, with 12 bases between the two germline ends. The CDR3 length is 15 residues. For the CDR3, the DNA is TGTGCCAGCTCACCTGACAGGACCTACAATCAGCCCCAGCATTTT. Its protein is CASSPDRTYNQPQHF. Together with reference TRBV18 and TRBJ1-5, the CDR3 gives the full variable domain: NAGVMQNPRHLVRRRGQEARLRCSPMKGHSHVYWYRQLPEEGLKFMVYLQKENIIDESGMPKERFSAEFPKEGPSILRIQQVVRGDSAAYFCASSPDRTYNQPQHFGDGTRLSIL.